Presented here are 15 T cell receptor beta chains from one specimen sequenced in a study of blood T cell repertoires in COVID-19. Assay used: immunoSEQ multiplex PCR; TCRdb lists only in-frame clones, some missing. Among about 240,000 clones, 85% to 90% were seen once, and the ten largest hold about 4%. The specimen was PBMCs or T cells enriched from blood (not recorded which). These receptors were taken from a woman under 40 who had recovered from COVID-19.

The chain has TRBV2 and TRBJ2-7, with a tentative D call TRBD2 (5 bases). CDR1 SNHLY and CDR2 FYNNEI come from the germline V gene. V shed 5 bases and J shed 3 bases, with 8 bases lying between them. The CDR3 covers 12 residues. CDR3 region: CASSRDDYEQYF. In nucleotides, the CDR3 is TGTGCCAGCAGTCGGGATGACTACGAGCAGTACTTC.

The J gene is TRBJ1-3, the V gene TRBV6-5; 8 bases map to TRBD1. This CDR3 has 16 residues. Germline V CDR1 and CDR2: MNHEY, SVGAGI. The junction had 7 bases not matched to a gene; V was cut back by 2 bases and J by 4 bases. CDR3 bases: TGTGCCAGCAGTTACGGGCAGGGGGCGCCGGGAAACACCATATATTTT. It yields the protein CASSYGQGAPGNTIYF.

This sequence joins TRBV30 and TRBJ1-1, with D hard to call. Trimming removed 2 bases at V and 0 bases at J, with 16 bases between. There are 16 residues in the CDR3. Germline V gene sequence: CDR1 GTSNPN, CDR2 SVGIG (reference sequence). The CDR3 bases are TGTGCCTGGAGTCCTAAACAAGGCGGGTTGAACACTGAAGCTTTCTTT. Amino acid sequence: CAWSPKQGGLNTEAFF.

This clone has only one observation. This rearrangement joins TRBV5-4 to TRBJ2-1; 7 nucleotides agree with TRBD2. This CDR3 contains 15 residues. The V gene's germline CDR1 is SGHNT and CDR2 YYREEE (reference sequence). The J segment lost 2 bases and the V segment lost 4 bases, leaving 6 bases of the junction unmatched. The CDR3 DNA follows: TGTGCCAGCAGCCCGGTGGCGGGGGCCTACAATGAGCAGTTCTTC. The encoded protein is CASSPVAGAYNEQFF.

The chain recombines TRBV14 with TRBJ2-1; TRBD2 matches 12 bases. The germline V gene encodes CDR1 SGHDN and CDR2 FVKESK. The V gene end was trimmed by 1 base and the J gene end by 8 bases; junction bases not matched to a gene: 9. There are 17 residues in the CDR3. For the CDR3, the DNA is TGTGCCAGCAGCCAAGGAATACTAGCGGGAGGCGCCTATGAGCAGTTCTTC. It translates to CASSQGILAGGAYEQFF.

The V call is TRBV28, the J call TRBJ1-2; TRBD1 matches at 12 bases. Germline CDR1 is MDHEN and CDR2 is SYDVKM. V trimming: 1 base; J trimming: 4 bases; junction bases outside the gene matches: 7. The CDR3 length is 17 residues. For the CDR3, the DNA is TGTGCCAGCAGTTTATCCGGGACAGGGGGCGCAGGCTATGGCTACACCTTC. Protein sequence: CASSLSGTGGAGYGYTF.

The J gene is TRBJ1-1, the V gene TRBV4-3, with TRBD1 as a possible D gene (6 bases). Trimming left V 2 bases short and J 3 bases short, with 13 bases between. The CDR3 has 15 amino acids. In germline, CDR1 is LGHNA, CDR2 YSLEER. The CDR3 reads CASSQLPRGDTEAFF. The CDR3 DNA reads TGCGCCAGCAGCCAACTACCCAGGGGTGACACTGAAGCTTTCTTT.

The rearrangement links TRBV4-2 to TRBJ2-3; possibly TRBD2 for D (6 bases). The germline CDR1 and CDR2 sequences are LGHNA and YNFKEQ. Trimming left V 1 base short and J 1 base short, with 15 bases between. This CDR3 contains 17 residues. The DNA for the CDR3 is TGTGCCAGCAGCCAAGCCCTCTACGGGGGAGGCACAGATACGCAGTATTTT. Encoded protein: CASSQALYGGGTDTQYF.

The sample holds a few counts of this clone. The genes are TRBV18 and TRBJ2-2, with D perhaps TRBD2 (5 bases). This CDR3 contains 16 residues. Trimming left V 3 bases short and J 4 bases short, with 15 bases between. Germline loops: CDR1 KGHSH, CDR2 LQKENI. Here the CDR3 reads CASSPWTAPSTGELFF. CDR3 nucleotide sequence: TGTGCCAGCTCACCTTGGACTGCCCCGAGCACCGGGGAGCTGTTTTTT.

This chain joins TRBV20-1 and TRBJ1-2; perhaps TRBD1 as D (6 bases). Germline CDR1 and CDR2: DFQATT and SNEGSKA (reference sequence). V lost 5 bases and J lost 3, with 7 bases in between. CDR3 size: 11 residues. CDR3 nucleotides: TGCAGTGCTTGGACAGACTATGGCTACACCTTC. Protein sequence: CSAWTDYGYTF.

The V call is TRBV6-5, the J call TRBJ2-5, with D maybe TRBD2 (5 bases). Per the germline V gene, CDR1 is MNHEY and CDR2 is SVGAGI. Trimming stripped 6 bases from V and 5 bases from J, with 7 bases between. CDR3 length: 11 amino acids. DNA of the CDR3: TGTGCCAGCAGCCCGGGGGAGACCCAGTACTTC. It translates to CASSPGETQYF.

The chain couples TRBV6-5 to TRBJ1-5; possible D gene TRBD1, 5 bases. The CDR3 runs to 13 residues. V was clipped by 5 bases and J by 2 bases, with 7 bases between them. The V gene's germline CDR1 is MNHEY and CDR2 SVGAGI. Here the CDR3 DNA reads TGTGCCAGCAGTCCCAGGGGCAATCAGCCCCAGCATTTT. Protein sequence: CASSPRGNQPQHF.

This chain uses TRBV5-1 with TRBJ2-1; 8 bases align to TRBD1. This CDR3 has 16 amino acids. Trimming took 2 bases from V and 8 from J; bases not matched to a gene: 12. Germline V gives CDR1 SGHRS, CDR2 YFSETQ. In DNA, the CDR3 is TGCGCCAGCAGCTTCCGACGGGACAGGCGTTTCGATGAGCAGTTCTTC. Encoded protein: CASSFRRDRRFDEQFF.

J is TRBJ2-5 and V is TRBV5-1; 8 bases align to TRBD1. Germline assignment: CDR1 SGHRS and CDR2 YFSETQ. The CDR3 consists of 15 residues. V was pared by 3 bases and J by 3 bases, with 7 bases of the junction left unmatched. CDR3 sequence reads: CASSSDMGQEETQYF. CDR3 in DNA: TGCGCCAGCAGCTCAGACATGGGACAGGAAGAGACCCAGTACTTC.

This clone has a handful of counts. The chain combines TRBV9 with TRBJ1-4, with D possibly TRBD1 on 5 matching bases. CDR1 SGDLS and CDR2 YYNGEE come from the germline V gene. Trimming pared 0 bases from V and 4 bases from J, leaving 10 bases between. The CDR3 loop spans 15 amino acids. The CDR3 DNA reads TGTGCCAGCAGCGTAGGGACAAGCCGTAATGAAAAACTGTTTTTT. Its translation is CASSVGTSRNEKLFF. Drawing the rest from reference TRBV9 and TRBJ1-4, the complete variable domain is DSGVTQTPKHLITATGQRVTLRCSPRSGDLSVYWYQQSLDQGLQFLIQYYNGEERAKGNILERFSAQQFPDLHSELNLSSLELGDSALYFCASSVGTSRNEKLFFGSGTQLSVL.